One sample yielded the 30 T cell receptor beta chains listed below, sequenced in a study of blood T cell repertoires in COVID-19. Method: immunoSEQ multiplex PCR; TCRdb's copy keeps in-frame clones and lacks some. The sample comprises about 160,000 clones, about 86% of which are singletons, and approximately 7% rests with the top ten. Sequencing used peripheral blood. The receptors were sampled from a man in his fifties with active or convalescent COVID-19.

The chain couples TRBV6-5 to TRBJ2-5, with a tentative D call TRBD2 (5 bases). CDR1 is MNHEY, CDR2 SVGAGI, per germline. The CDR3 has 15 residues. V dropped 6 bases and J dropped 5 bases, with 19 bases sitting between them. The DNA for the CDR3 is TGTGCCAGCAGGAGGTCCGAGGGTTTAATCGAGACCCAGTACTTC. It encodes CASRRSEGLIETQYF.

The gene calls are TRBV6-5 and TRBJ1-2; D not resolved. The CDR3 has 13 residues. Trimming removed 6 bases at V and 11 bases at J, with 19 bases between. Germline V gene sequence: CDR1 MNHEY, CDR2 SVGAGI. DNA for the CDR3: TGTGCCAGCAGGACGAACTTAGGAAGGGAGTACACCTTC. Its translation is CASRTNLGREYTF.

The CDR3 region has the DNA TGTGCCAGCTCACCCAAGATAGCGGGAGGGCCAAATACGCAGTATTTT. This translates into CASSPKIAGGPNTQYF. The genes are TRBV18 and TRBJ2-3; 11 bases align to TRBD2. V was clipped by 3 bases and J by 7 bases; unmatched bases: 9. Germline CDR1 KGHSH, CDR2 LQKENI. This CDR3 spans 16 amino acids. The full variable domain, its missing parts supplied by reference TRBV18 and TRBJ2-3, is NAGVMQNPRHLVRRRGQEARLRCSPMKGHSHVYWYRQLPEEGLKFMVYLQKENIIDESGMPKERFSAEFPKEGPSILRIQQVVRGDSAAYFCASSPKIAGGPNTQYFGPGTRLTVL.

V gene TRBV4-1 combines with J gene TRBJ2-7; 12 bases map to TRBD1. The CDR3 covers 14 residues. The germline gives CDR1 MGHRA, CDR2 YSYEKL. V lost 5 bases, J lost 4 bases, and 3 bases stayed unmatched. CDR3 sequence reads: CASSGTGGLYEQYF. The DNA for the CDR3 is TGCGCCAGCAGCGGGACAGGGGGCTTATACGAGCAGTACTTC.

DNA for the CDR3: TGCGCCAGCAGCAGGACAGAGCCGAGGGATGGCTACACCTTC. Translation: CASSRTEPRDGYTF. The chain carries TRBV10-2 and TRBJ1-2; TRBD1 might be the D (6 bases). Germline assignment: CDR1 WSHSY and CDR2 SAAADI. CDR3 length: 14 residues. V was shortened by 6 bases and J by 6 bases, with 17 bases between the two germline ends.

The chain combines TRBV7-6 with TRBJ2-7; 8 bases line up with TRBD2. After removal of 3 bases from V and 1 base from J, the junction contained 8 bases not matched to a gene. The CDR3 has 16 amino acids. CDR1 and CDR2 (germline): SGHVS, FNYEAQ. This CDR3 is CASSFTHGTSSYEQYF. As DNA, the CDR3 is TGTGCCAGCAGCTTTACCCATGGGACTAGTTCCTACGAGCAGTACTTC.

The genes are TRBV11-3 and TRBJ2-1; 7 bases are shared with TRBD2. This CDR3 spans 17 amino acids. CDR1 SGHNT and CDR2 YENEEA come from the germline V gene. V shed 4 bases, J shed 0 bases, and the junction held 9 bases outside the gene matches. The DNA of the CDR3 is TGTGCCAGCAGCTACCTACTAGCGACCAGCTCCTACAATGAGCAGTTCTTC. It codes for CASSYLLATSSYNEQFF.

In regard to this clone: Other DNA sequences from this sample encode an identical CDR3 as well. The chain carries TRBV5-1 and TRBJ2-7, with 12 positions matching TRBD2. The junction had 2 bases not matched to a gene; V was cut back by 4 bases and J by 3 bases. Per germline, CDR1 SGHRS and CDR2 YFSETQ. This CDR3 spans 14 amino acids. CDR3 sequence: CASSLTSGGYEQYF. The CDR3 DNA reads TGCGCCAGCAGCCTGACTAGCGGGGGCTACGAGCAGTACTTC.

The chain links TRBV5-1 to TRBJ1-2; 9 bases are a match to TRBD1. This CDR3 is built from 14 residues. Losses at the gene ends were 4 bases for V and 6 bases for J; bases not matched to a gene: 7. The germline CDR1 and CDR2 sequences are SGHRS and YFSETQ. The CDR3 DNA reads as TGCGCCAGCAGCGTGACAGGGGGTTACCATGGCTACACCTTC. This translates into CASSVTGGYHGYTF.

This clone was counted between two and nine times. The rearrangement uses TRBV6-5 and TRBJ1-2; 8 nucleotides align to TRBD1. V lost 2 bases to trimming and J lost 7 bases; unmatched junction nucleotides: 6. The CDR3 sequence is 14 residues long. Germline V lookup: CDR1 MNHEY, CDR2 SVGAGI. CDR3 in DNA: TGTGCCAGCAGTTACGGTGACAGGGGTAGTGGCTACACCTTC. Protein product: CASSYGDRGSGYTF.

This clone was counted between two and nine times. The CDR3 loop reads CASSQPRESPQHF. The CDR3 DNA follows: TGTGCCAGCAGTCAGCCGAGGGAGTCGCCCCAGCATTTT. The V and J genes are TRBV2 and TRBJ1-5; D is undetermined. The CDR3 is 13 residues long. The V gene's germline CDR1 is SNHLY and CDR2 FYNNEI. Trimming pared 5 bases from V and 9 bases from J, leaving 14 bases between.

The V gene is TRBV6-5, the J gene TRBJ1-4; D might be TRBD1 (6 bases). Looked up from germline, CDR1 is MNHEY and CDR2 is SVGAGI. There are 14 residues in the CDR3. Trimming removed 5 bases from V and 8 bases from J, with 15 bases in between. This CDR3 is CASSTPGQPEKLFF. In nucleotides, the CDR3 is TGTGCCAGCAGTACCCCGGGACAACCGGAAAAACTGTTTTTT.

This chain joins TRBV7-9 and TRBJ2-1; 7 nucleotides align to TRBD2. V lost 5 bases to trimming and J lost 0 bases; unmatched junction nucleotides: 10. Looked up from germline, CDR1 is SEHNR and CDR2 is FQNEAQ (reference sequence). This CDR3 has 17 amino acids. CDR3 bases: TGTGCCAGCAGCCCACCAGGAGGCGGGAGCTCCTACAATGAGCAGTTCTTC. It encodes CASSPPGGGSSYNEQFF.

CDR3 sequence (DNA): TGCGCCAGCAGCATAAGGACTGACTACAATGAGCAGTTCTTC. Its translation: CASSIRTDYNEQFF. V and J are TRBV5-1 and TRBJ2-1; tentatively, D is TRBD2 (5 bases). Between the trimmed V and J ends, which lost 4 bases and 3 bases, there was a span of 11 bases. This CDR3 has 14 amino acids. CDR1 SGHRS and CDR2 YFSETQ come from the germline V gene. Together with reference TRBV5-1 and TRBJ2-1, the CDR3 gives the full variable domain: KAGVTQTPRYLIKTRGQQVTLSCSPISGHRSVSWYQQTPGQGLQFLFEYFSETQRNKGNFPGRFSGRQFSNSRSEMNVSTLELGDSALYLCASSIRTDYNEQFFGPGTRLTVL.

The chain links TRBV6-6 to TRBJ1-1; possibly TRBD1 for D (6 bases). Trimming pared 3 bases from V and 3 bases from J, leaving 14 bases between. Germline CDR1 is MNHNY and CDR2 is SVGAGI (reference sequence). This CDR3 contains 15 residues. The CDR3 protein is CASSYAVSGDTEAFF. In DNA, the CDR3 is TGTGCCAGCAGTTATGCTGTGTCAGGGGACACTGAAGCTTTCTTT.

The chain employs TRBV7-2 and TRBJ2-1; D unclear. Germline V gene data show CDR1 as SGHTA and CDR2 as FQGNSA. The CDR3 sequence is 13 residues long. V was pared by 1 base and J by 7 bases, with 8 bases between. For the CDR3, the DNA is TGTGCCAGCAGCTTAGGCAGGCCTAATGAGCAGTTCTTC. It is translated as CASSLGRPNEQFF. The full variable domain, with the rest looked up from reference TRBV7-2 and TRBJ2-1, is GAGVSQSPSNKVTEKGKDVELRCDPISGHTALYWYRQSLGQGLEFLIYFQGNSAPDKSGLPSDRFSAERTGGSVSTLTIQRTQQEDSAVYLCASSLGRPNEQFFGPGTRLTVL.

V usage is TRBV5-8 and J usage is TRBJ2-3, with a possible D match to TRBD1 (5 bases). This CDR3 has 14 residues. Germline CDR1 is SGHTS and CDR2 is YDEGEE. V was shortened by 3 bases and J by 4 bases, with 12 bases between the two germline ends. The CDR3 sequence is CASSSPWGADTQYF. CDR3 DNA: TGTGCCAGCAGCTCCCCCTGGGGCGCAGATACGCAGTATTTT.

This chain joins TRBV5-4 and TRBJ2-1; 8 positions agree with TRBD1. The J segment lost 4 bases and the V segment lost 2 bases, leaving 8 bases of the junction unmatched. The CDR3 spans 16 residues. Per germline, CDR1 SGHNT and CDR2 YYREEE (reference sequence). The chain's CDR3 is CASSFTPTGGYNEQFF. The CDR3 nucleotides read TGTGCCAGCAGCTTTACCCCAACAGGGGGTTACAATGAGCAGTTCTTC.

This clone was seen just once. The chain has TRBV5-1 and TRBJ2-3, with D tentatively TRBD2 (6 bases). CDR3 size: 14 residues. CDR1 and CDR2 from the germline V gene are SGHRS and YFSETQ. Trimming took 3 bases from V and 5 from J, leaving 13 bases between them. The CDR3 sequence: CASSSRDSGDTQYF. CDR3 DNA: TGCGCCAGCAGCTCTAGGGACTCAGGAGATACGCAGTATTTT.

This clone was seen only once. The V gene is TRBV6-2 or TRBV6-3, the J gene TRBJ2-5, with a possible D match to TRBD2 (6 bases). CDR1 is MNHEY and CDR2 is SVGEGT in the germline V gene. This CDR3 region has 15 residues. The ends were cut back, 5 bases at V and 4 bases at J, with 17 bases in the middle. The DNA of the CDR3 is TGTGCCAGCAGTCTACCGGGACTGGGGCCAGAGACCCAGTACTTC. Residues: CASSLPGLGPETQYF.

The chain uses TRBV24-1 and TRBJ1-1; D not resolved. Germline V CDR1 and CDR2: KGHDR, SFDVKD. The CDR3 runs to 13 residues. The V gene lost 4 bases and the J gene lost 5 bases, with 10 bases spanning the gap. Written as DNA, the CDR3 is TGTGCCACCAGTGAATCGGGAGGGACTGAAGCTTTCTTT. This codes for CATSESGGTEAFF.

This rearrangement joins TRBV3-1 (or the pseudogene TRBV3-2) to TRBJ1-3, with D tentatively TRBD1 (6 bases). The CDR3 has 16 residues. The ends were cut back, 3 bases at V and 11 bases at J, with 23 bases in the middle. Germline assignment: CDR1 LGHDT and CDR2 YNNKEL (reference sequence). Written as DNA, the CDR3 is TGTGCCAGCAGCCATCCCGGGGGGGCGGACCGAAGCTCCATATATTTT. Translated, it gives CASSHPGGADRSSIYF.

The chain employs TRBV7-3 and TRBJ2-5; TRBD1 agrees at 10 bases. Germline CDR1 SGHTA, CDR2 FQGTGA. This CDR3 is 13 amino acids long. J gave up 7 bases and V 5 bases, and 4 bases lay outside the gene matches. The DNA of the CDR3 is TGTGCCAGCAGCCTAGGACAGGGGGGGACCCAGTACTTC. Amino acids: CASSLGQGGTQYF.

V is TRBV12-1 and J is TRBJ1-4; the D call TRBD1 from the table was never checked on the DNA. TRBV12-1 is a known pseudogene. This CDR3 has 16 amino acids. DNA for the CDR3: TGTGCCAGCAGCTCTTTGCTGACAGGGTCTAATGAAAAACTGTTTTTT. Its protein product is CASSSLLTGSNEKLFF.

The rearrangement uses TRBV6-5 and TRBJ1-5; D is ambiguous. CDR1 is MNHEY, CDR2 SVGAGI, per germline. The CDR3 consists of 13 residues. V shed 7 bases and J shed 2 bases, with 9 bases lying between them. CDR3 sequence (DNA): TGTGCCAGCACCCCCTCCCGCAATCAGCCCCAGCATTTT. Encoded protein: CASTPSRNQPQHF.

The gene calls are TRBV7-2 and TRBJ1-2, with TRBD1 identical over 8 bases. The J segment lost 8 bases and the V segment lost 5 bases, leaving 13 bases of the junction unmatched. This CDR3 spans 15 amino acids. CDR1 is SGHTA, CDR2 FQGNSA, per germline. The CDR3 sequence: CASSPRTGKEGGYTF. Here the CDR3 DNA reads TGTGCCAGCAGCCCGAGGACAGGGAAGGAAGGCGGCTACACCTTC. The full variable domain, its missing parts supplied by reference TRBV7-2 and TRBJ1-2, is GAGVSQSPSNKVTEKGKDVELRCDPISGHTALYWYRQSLGQGLEFLIYFQGNSAPDKSGLPSDRFSAERTGGSVSTLTIQRTQQEDSAVYLCASSPRTGKEGGYTFGSGTRLTVV.

The V call is TRBV6-2 or TRBV6-3, the J call TRBJ2-3; 7 nucleotides line up with TRBD1. V lost 0 bases to trimming and J lost 0 bases; unmatched junction nucleotides: 3. Germline CDR1 and CDR2: MNHEY and SVGEGT. This CDR3 has 16 amino acids. The CDR3 DNA reads as TGTGCCAGCAGTTACTCCGACAGGGAGAGCACAGATACGCAGTATTTT. This sequence encodes CASSYSDRESTDTQYF.

The chain has TRBV6-4 and TRBJ2-2, with D possibly TRBD2 on 6 matching bases. Germline V lookup: CDR1 MRHNA, CDR2 SNTAGT. This CDR3 has 14 residues. The ends were cut back, 6 bases at V and 3 bases at J, with 11 bases in the middle. The DNA for the CDR3 is TGTGCCAGCAGAGGGAGGCAAGACACCGGGGAGCTGTTTTTT. Protein: CASRGRQDTGELFF.

The CDR3 nucleotides read TGCGCCAGCAGCTTGGTGAGCTCCTACAATGAGCAGTTCTTC. Its translation: CASSLVSSYNEQFF. This chain joins TRBV5-1 and TRBJ2-1; D unclear. V lost 0 bases and J 0 bases, leaving 4 bases between the germline ends. CDR1 and CDR2 from the germline V gene are SGHRS and YFSETQ. This CDR3 has 14 residues.

The chain couples TRBV5-1 to TRBJ2-1; 12 nucleotides align to TRBD1. Trimming at V came to 4 bases and at J to 5 bases, leaving 7 bases not matched to a gene. CDR3 size: 16 residues. Germline V lookup: CDR1 SGHRS, CDR2 YFSETQ. The CDR3 sequence is CASSTTGTGGHNEQFF. Here the CDR3 DNA reads TGCGCCAGCAGCACAACCGGGACAGGGGGCCACAATGAGCAGTTCTTC.